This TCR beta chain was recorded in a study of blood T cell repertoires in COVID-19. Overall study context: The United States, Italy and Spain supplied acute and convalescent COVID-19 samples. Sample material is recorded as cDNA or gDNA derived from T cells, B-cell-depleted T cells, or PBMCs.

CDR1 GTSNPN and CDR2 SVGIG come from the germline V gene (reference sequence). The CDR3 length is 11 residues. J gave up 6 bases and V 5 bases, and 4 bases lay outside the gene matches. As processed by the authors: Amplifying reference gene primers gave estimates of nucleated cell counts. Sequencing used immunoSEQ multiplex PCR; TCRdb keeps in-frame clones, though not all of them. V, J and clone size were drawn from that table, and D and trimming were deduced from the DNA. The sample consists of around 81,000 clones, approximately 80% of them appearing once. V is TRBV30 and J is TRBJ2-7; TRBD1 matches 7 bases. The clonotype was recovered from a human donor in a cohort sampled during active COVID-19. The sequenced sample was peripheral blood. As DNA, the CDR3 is TGTGCCTGGGGAACAGGGGTCGAGCAGTACTTC. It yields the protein CAWGTGVEQYF.